Below, 16 T cell receptor beta chains from the same sample are listed, as sequenced in a study of CD8 T cells in ankylosing spondylitis. TCRdb independently ran MiXCR on the 5' RACE reads; one entry per CDR3 protein. The sample shows some 240,000 distinct CDR3 sequences, approximately 7.3% of them seen only once. General observations from the study: A TCR beta motif made of fewer than ten highly homologous variants seemed typical of ankylosing spondylitis blood.

For these TCRs, the target antigens are not known. The sequenced material came from blood, either unsorted or a sorted T cell fraction (not recorded which). The receptors here all came from a male donor with ankylosing spondylitis.

Ten or more counts support this clonotype. This chain joins TRBV12-3 or TRBV12-4 and TRBJ1-1, with D unclear. CDR3 length equals 12 residues. V gave up 2 bases and J gave up 10 bases, with 11 bases separating them. The CDR3: CASSLTQTGAFF. The CDR3 DNA follows: TGTGCCAGCAGTTTAACTCAAACGGGAGCTTTCTTT.

This clonotype has just a few counts. The chain is built from TRBV21-1 and TRBJ2-1. TRBV21-1 is a recognized pseudogene. CDR3 length: 16 amino acids. The chain's CDR3 is CASSNRRTSSYNEQFF. For the CDR3, the DNA is TGTGCCAGCAGCAATCGACGGACGAGCTCCTACAATGAGCAGTTCTTC.

V is TRBV4-3 and J is TRBJ2-7; perhaps D is TRBD1 or TRBD2 (5 bases each). This CDR3 is 17 amino acids long. Germline CDR1 LGHNA, CDR2 YSLEER. Trimming stripped 1 base from V and 2 bases from J, with 18 bases between. CDR3 DNA sequence: TGCGCCAGCAGCCAAGCCCCCGCTAGTGGGGGAACCTACGAGCAGTACTTC. It codes for CASSQAPASGGTYEQYF.

In this sample, this clonotype turned up many times. This sequence joins TRBV12-3 or TRBV12-4 and TRBJ1-5; D not certain. The CDR3 runs to 14 residues. V was pared by 2 bases and J by 1 base, with 6 bases between. The CDR3 DNA is TGTGCCAGCAGTTTACTGGGAAGCAATCAGCCCCAGCATTTT. Translated, it gives CASSLLGSNQPQHF.

This clonotype came up many times. This chain joins TRBV12-3 or TRBV12-4 and TRBJ2-3; 10 bases are a match to TRBD1. The junction had 9 bases not matched to a gene; V was cut back by 7 bases and J by 2 bases. The length of the CDR3 is 16 residues. CDR3 bases: TGTGCCAGCAAAAAACTTGGGACAGGGGCCACAGATACGCAGTATTTT. It specifies CASKKLGTGATDTQYF.

In its sample, this clonotype was seen a few times. This chain links TRBV7-2 with TRBJ1-2, with TRBD1 matching over 9 bases. The CDR3 totals 11 residues. With 6 bases clipped from V and 14 bases from J, the junction kept 7 bases outside the gene matches. Germline V gives CDR1 SGHTA, CDR2 FQGNSA. The CDR3 loop is CASSEQGAFTF. The CDR3 DNA reads as TGTGCCAGCAGTGAACAGGGGGCGTTTACCTTC.

The chain couples TRBV7-2 to TRBJ2-5; TRBD1 agrees at 8 bases. Trimming at V came to 5 bases and at J to 4 bases, leaving 9 bases not matched to a gene. Germline V gene sequence: CDR1 SGHTA, CDR2 FQGNSA. The CDR3 is made up of 15 amino acids. CDR3 residues: CASSRTGGAGETQYF. DNA of the CDR3: TGTGCCAGCAGCCGTACAGGGGGAGCGGGAGAGACCCAGTACTTC.

This clonotype was detected ten times or more. The rearrangement uses TRBV12-3 or TRBV12-4 and TRBJ2-7; 15 bases are shared with TRBD2. This CDR3 has 14 amino acids. J was trimmed by 7 bases and V by 5 bases; bases with no gene match: 3. CDR3 nucleotide sequence: TGTGCCAGCAGTACCGGACTAGCGGGAGGGGAGCAGTACTTC. Its translation is CASSTGLAGGEQYF.

Ten or more counts support this clonotype. The rearrangement uses TRBV6-2 or TRBV6-3 and TRBJ2-7; the D call may be TRBD1 or TRBD2 (6 bases each). V lost 2 bases and J 3 bases, leaving 11 bases between the germline ends. The CDR3 spans 14 residues. Germline CDR1 and CDR2: MNHEY and SVGEGT. CDR3 sequence (DNA): TGTGCCAGCAGTTACGCGGGACATGGCTACGAGCAGTACTTC. Its protein is CASSYAGHGYEQYF.

The chain links TRBV6-5 to TRBJ2-7, with 10 bases aligning to TRBD1. The CDR3 runs 16 residues. Germline assignment: CDR1 MNHEY and CDR2 SVGAGI. V lost 0 bases to trimming and J lost 3 bases; unmatched junction nucleotides: 5. The CDR3 DNA sequence: TGTGCCAGCAGTTACTCTGCGGGACAGGGGTTCTACGAGCAGTACTTC. As protein: CASSYSAGQGFYEQYF.

This clonotype came up many times. The chain recombines TRBV6-1 with TRBJ1-1; TRBD1 might be the D (6 bases). Germline CDR1 MNHNS, CDR2 SASEGT. CDR3 size: 15 residues. V lost 1 base and J lost 5, with 14 bases in between. The CDR3 loop reads CASSEDGGGLTEAFF. CDR3 DNA sequence: TGTGCCAGCAGTGAAGACGGTGGGGGGCTAACTGAAGCTTTCTTT.

This clonotype was seen ten or more times. The chain combines TRBV11-2 with TRBJ1-1; TRBD1 matches 9 bases. The CDR3 runs 15 residues. Germline-derived CDR1 and CDR2 are SGHAT and FQNNGV. J was trimmed by 2 bases and V by 4 bases; bases with no gene match: 5. The CDR3 loop is CASSSRGQGNTEAFF. CDR3 sequence (DNA): TGTGCCAGCAGCTCCCGGGGACAGGGAAACACTGAAGCTTTCTTT.

This clonotype has at least ten counts. The genes are TRBV15 and TRBJ1-4; no clear D. Germline V gives CDR1 LNHNV, CDR2 YYDKDF (reference sequence). Trimming stripped 5 bases from V and 7 bases from J, with 20 bases between. This CDR3 has 16 amino acids. DNA for the CDR3: TGTGCCACCAGCGACGCTAAGGAGGGTGAAACTGAAAAACTGTTTTTT. Its protein is CATSDAKEGETEKLFF.

This clonotype was observed many times. The rearrangement uses TRBV20-1 and TRBJ1-5; D may be TRBD1 (5 bases). The CDR3 length is 14 residues. Germline CDR1 DFQATT, CDR2 SNEGSKA (reference sequence). Trimming took 0 bases from V and 6 from J, leaving 12 bases between them. Written as DNA, the CDR3 is TGCAGTGCTAGAGAGCCAGGGTCGAGTCAGCCCCAGCATTTT. Its translation is CSAREPGSSQPQHF.

This chain links TRBV9 with TRBJ2-7; 12 nucleotides match TRBD2. Germline-derived CDR1 and CDR2 are SGDLS and YYNGEE. The V and J ends lost 4 bases and 4 bases, in that order; junction bases with no gene match: 9. The CDR3 covers 16 residues. The CDR3 region is CASSPFLAGGLYEQYF. The CDR3 nucleotides are TGTGCCAGCAGCCCCTTTCTAGCGGGAGGGCTTTACGAGCAGTACTTC.

The chain uses TRBV27 and TRBJ2-3; weak D call: TRBD2 (5 bases). V was cut by 5 bases and J by 3 bases, with 12 bases left in between. The CDR3 is made up of 14 amino acids. CDR1 MNHEY and CDR2 SMNVEV come from the germline V gene (reference sequence). The CDR3 spells CASSPLGRTDTQYF. Written as DNA, the CDR3 is TGTGCCAGCAGTCCCCTTGGGAGAACAGATACGCAGTATTTT.